The clone carrying this T cell receptor beta chain was counted a few times. What it recognizes is unknown. Quantitative 5'-RACE was performed with molecular barcodes, and it yielded the TCR beta libraries. TCRdb processed the 5' RACE reads anew with MiXCR; each CDR3 protein has one entry. Of 150,000 to 200,000 distinct CDR3 sequences listed, about 32% are singletons. This sample was taken from a study of CD8 T cells in ankylosing spondylitis. Study results and caveats: Disease-associated clones were reportedly significantly overrepresented in matched ankylosing spondylitis synovial fluid. Blood of patients with ankylosing spondylitis appeared to be characterized by a TCR beta motif of several highly homologous variants. Reports of some motif variants in reactive arthritis synovial fluid and blood predate this one.

Germline V gene sequence: CDR1 DFQATT, CDR2 SNEGSKA (reference sequence). CDR3 length: 17 residues. J gave up 3 bases and V 0 bases, and 12 bases lay outside the gene matches. Sequencing used synovial fluid, either unsorted or a sorted T cell fraction (not recorded which). The TCR was taken from a male donor with ankylosing spondylitis. The chain is built from TRBV20-1 and TRBJ2-3; 7 bases fit TRBD2. This CDR3 is CSARDQSRLAWTDTQYF. In nucleotides, the CDR3 is TGCAGTGCTAGAGATCAATCCCGACTAGCATGGACAGATACGCAGTATTTT.